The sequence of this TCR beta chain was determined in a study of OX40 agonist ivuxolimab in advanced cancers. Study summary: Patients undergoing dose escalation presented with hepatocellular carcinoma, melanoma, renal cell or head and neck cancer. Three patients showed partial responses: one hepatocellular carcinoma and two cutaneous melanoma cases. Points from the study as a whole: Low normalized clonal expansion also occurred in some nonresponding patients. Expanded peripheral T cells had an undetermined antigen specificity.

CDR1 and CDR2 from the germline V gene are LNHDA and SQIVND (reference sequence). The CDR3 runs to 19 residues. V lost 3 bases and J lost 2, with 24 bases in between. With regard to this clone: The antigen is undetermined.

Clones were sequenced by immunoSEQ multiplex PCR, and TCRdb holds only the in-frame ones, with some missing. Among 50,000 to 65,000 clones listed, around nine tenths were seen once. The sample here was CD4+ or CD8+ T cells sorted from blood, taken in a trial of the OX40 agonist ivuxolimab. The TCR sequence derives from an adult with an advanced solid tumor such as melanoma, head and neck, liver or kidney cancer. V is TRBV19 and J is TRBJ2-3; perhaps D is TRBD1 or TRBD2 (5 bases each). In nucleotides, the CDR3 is TGTGCCAGTAGTATGGGGTACAGAGGGACCCCAAGATTCACAGATACGCAGTATTTT. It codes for CASSMGYRGTPRFTDTQYF. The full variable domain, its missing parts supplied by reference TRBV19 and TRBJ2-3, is DGGITQSPKYLFRKEGQNVTLSCEQNLNHDAMYWYRQDPGQGLRLIYYSQIVNDFQKGDIAEGYSVSREKKESFPLTVTSAQKNPTAFYLCASSMGYRGTPRFTDTQYFGPGTRLTVL.